The source of this T cell receptor beta chain is a study of technical replicates of blood from a few donors. V shed 1 base and J 12 bases; nucleotides not matched to a gene: 11. This CDR3 spans 15 amino acids. Germline CDR1 and CDR2: MDHEN and SYDVKM. Sequencing used immunoSEQ multiplex PCR; TCRdb keeps in-frame clones, though not all of them. This sample has about 100,000 clones, with 96% found just once. The sequencing sample was made of T cells isolated from PBMCs. The sequence derives from a human donor in good health. The J gene is TRBJ2-4, the V gene TRBV28, with 8 bases matching TRBD1. CDR3 nucleotide sequence: TGTGCCAGCAGTTTATTCAGGGGACAGGCTAAAAATCAGTACTTC. This translates into CASSLFRGQAKNQYF.